These 20 T cell receptor beta chains came from one sample sequenced in a study of vaccination effects on CD4 cells after COVID-19. Their antigens are not known. Sequencing followed a ViraFEST assay step that expanded antigen-specific CD4+ T cells with viral peptide pools. Upon completion of 10 days in culture, CD4+ T cells were isolated. None of the vaccinated had previously contracted SARS-CoV-2, and their nucleocapsid antibodies tested negative. Measured with immunoSEQ multiplex PCR; TCRdb has only the in-frame clones, and not every one. The table lists roughly 63,000 clones, 75% to 90% of them singletons. Sequenced here: CD4+ T cells from PBMCs cultured with SARS-CoV-2 spike peptides, sampled before COVID-19 vaccination. The source is a human donor who received a COVID-19 vaccine.

This sequence joins TRBV10-2 and TRBJ1-5; D unclear. V was trimmed by 8 bases and J by 7 bases, leaving 9 bases between them. The germline V gene has CDR1 WSHSY and CDR2 SAAADI. The CDR3 sequence is 11 residues long. CDR3 DNA: TGCGCCAGCGGCGGATTCCAGCCCCAGCATTTT. Amino acid sequence: CASGGFQPQHF.

The chain employs TRBV29-1 and TRBJ2-5, with 8 nucleotides matching TRBD1. CDR1 and CDR2 from the germline V gene are SQVTM and ANQGSEA. After removal of 4 bases from V and 4 bases from J, the junction contained 2 bases not matched to a gene. CDR3 size: 12 residues. DNA for the CDR3: TGCAGCGTTGGTCAGGGGGCAGAGACCCAGTACTTC. It encodes CSVGQGAETQYF.

The J gene is TRBJ1-2, the V gene TRBV28; 7 bases line up with TRBD1. There are 14 residues in the CDR3. The V and J ends lost 6 bases and 2 bases, in that order; junction bases with no gene match: 6. The germline V gene encodes CDR1 MDHEN and CDR2 SYDVKM. CDR3 amino acids: CASRTPQGNYGYTF. Written as DNA, the CDR3 is TGTGCCAGCAGAACCCCACAGGGGAACTATGGCTACACCTTC.

The rearrangement uses TRBV3-1 (or the pseudogene TRBV3-2) and TRBJ1-5, with 9 bases that match TRBD1. Per germline, CDR1 LGHDT and CDR2 YNNKEL (reference sequence). With 6 bases clipped from V and 0 bases from J, the junction kept 9 bases outside the gene matches. The CDR3 contains 17 residues. The CDR3 spells CASSRGQGEYSNQPQHF. Written as DNA, the CDR3 is TGTGCCAGCAGTCGGGGACAGGGAGAATATAGCAATCAGCCCCAGCATTTT.

This clone has more than one count but fewer than ten. The J gene is TRBJ1-5, the V gene TRBV4-2; perhaps TRBD1 as D (5 bases). The V and J ends lost 0 bases and 7 bases respectively, with 10 bases between them. The CDR3 is 14 residues long. Germline CDR1 and CDR2: LGHNA and YNFKEQ. The chain's CDR3 is CASSQDGGIQPQHF. The CDR3, as DNA: TGTGCCAGCAGCCAAGATGGGGGGATACAGCCCCAGCATTTT.

V is TRBV4-3 and J is TRBJ2-7; perhaps TRBD1 as D (6 bases). In germline, CDR1 is LGHNA, CDR2 YSLEER. V lost 0 bases and J lost 13, with 25 bases in between. The CDR3 extends over 16 amino acids. CDR3 loop: CASSQEGTGRIILHYV. CDR3 nucleotide sequence: TGCGCCAGCAGCCAAGAAGGAACAGGGCGAATAATCCTACATTACGTC.

The chain has TRBV28 and TRBJ2-7; 10 bases agree with TRBD1. CDR3 size: 15 residues. After removal of 6 bases from V and 4 bases from J, the junction contained 9 bases not matched to a gene. CDR1 and CDR2 from the germline V gene are MDHEN and SYDVKM. The CDR3 region has the DNA TGTGCCAGCAGCTCGACAGGGGGCAATTTTTACGAGCAGTACGTC. It translates to CASSSTGGNFYEQYV.

This sequence joins TRBV2 and TRBJ1-1, with 8 positions matching TRBD1. Looked up from germline, CDR1 is SNHLY and CDR2 is FYNNEI. This CDR3 has 14 residues. V dropped 5 bases and J dropped 5; count of bases not matched to a gene: 7. The CDR3 spells CASSNQGAGTEAFF. CDR3 DNA: TGTGCCAGCAGTAATCAGGGGGCGGGTACTGAAGCTTTCTTT.

The CDR3 is CASSDTGTGDGKLFF. The CDR3 DNA is TGTGCCAGCAGTGATACCGGGACAGGGGACGGAAAACTGTTTTTT. V gene TRBV6-4 combines with J gene TRBJ1-4; 10 bases are shared with TRBD1. The J segment lost 10 bases and the V segment lost 3 bases, leaving 8 bases of the junction unmatched. Germline V gene sequence: CDR1 MRHNA, CDR2 SNTAGT. The CDR3 runs to 15 residues.

This chain links TRBV6-6 with TRBJ2-2; 10 bases agree with TRBD2. The CDR3 has 16 residues. Trimming took 6 bases from V and 0 from J; bases not matched to a gene: 4. Per the germline V gene, CDR1 is MNHNY and CDR2 is SVGAGI (reference sequence). CDR3 DNA: TGTGCCAGCAGCCTACTAGCGGGGTCGAACACCGGGGAGCTGTTTTTT. It yields the protein CASSLLAGSNTGELFF.

The DNA for the CDR3 is TGTGCCAGCAGGCCCAGGGGGCGAGGGAACACTGAAGCTTTCTTT. The encoded protein is CASRPRGRGNTEAFF. The chain is built from TRBV5-4 and TRBJ1-1; 8 nucleotides line up with TRBD1. Germline trimming cut 5 bases from V and 1 base from J; bases unmatched to any gene: 7. The CDR3 covers 15 residues. CDR1 and CDR2 from the germline V gene are SGHNT and YYREEE (reference sequence).

A few counts support this clone. The chain uses TRBV7-2 and TRBJ1-6, with D unclear. The CDR3 totals 12 residues. Germline V gene sequence: CDR1 SGHTA, CDR2 FQGNSA. The ends were cut back, 5 bases at V and 7 bases at J, with 6 bases in the middle. The CDR3 nucleotides read TGTGCCAGCAGCACAAGGAATTCACCCCTCCACTTT. Translated: CASSTRNSPLHF. The full variable domain, its missing parts supplied by reference TRBV7-2 and TRBJ1-6, is GAGVSQSPSNKVTEKGKDVELRCDPISGHTALYWYRQSLGQGLEFLIYFQGNSAPDKSGLPSDRFSAERTGGSVSTLTIQRTQQEDSAVYLCASSTRNSPLHFGNGTRLTVT.

The chain links TRBV5-4 to TRBJ2-7; 14 bases match TRBD2. With 4 bases clipped from V and 4 bases from J, the junction kept 7 bases outside the gene matches. Germline loops: CDR1 SGHNT, CDR2 YYREEE (reference sequence). The CDR3 is 16 amino acids. This CDR3 is CASSETSGGAQYEQYV. In DNA, the CDR3 is TGTGCCAGCAGCGAGACTAGCGGGGGGGCCCAATACGAGCAGTACGTC.

The V gene is TRBV4-1, the J gene TRBJ2-7, with D unresolved. This CDR3 has 15 residues. The ends were cut back, 3 bases at V and 6 bases at J, with 18 bases in the middle. Germline values: CDR1 MGHRA, CDR2 YSYEKL. The CDR3 is CASSQIFEQSSEQYV. The CDR3 region has the DNA TGCGCCAGCAGCCAGATTTTTGAGCAGAGCAGCGAGCAGTACGTC.

This clone has a handful of counts. The chain links TRBV25-1 to TRBJ2-2; D gene ambiguous. Germline assignment: CDR1 MGHDK and CDR2 SYGVNS. There are 13 residues in the CDR3. V dropped 4 bases and J dropped 4 bases, with 7 bases sitting between them. The CDR3 spells CASSARGTGELFF. The DNA for the CDR3 is TGTGCCAGCAGTGCCCGTGGCACCGGGGAGCTGTTTTTT.

A few counts support this clone. This rearrangement joins TRBV24-1 to TRBJ2-1, with unresolved D. Germline CDR1 is KGHDR and CDR2 is SFDVKD. V shed 2 bases and J shed 4 bases, with 8 bases lying between them. This CDR3 region has 14 residues. CDR3 in amino acids: CATSDWMEYNEQFF. CDR3 nucleotide sequence: TGTGCCACCAGTGATTGGATGGAATACAATGAGCAGTTCTTC.

The CDR3: CASSPVPGGLAGARSYNEQFF. CDR3 sequence (DNA): TGTGCCAGCTCACCAGTTCCTGGGGGACTAGCGGGGGCACGCTCCTACAATGAGCAGTTCTTC. This chain connects TRBV18 to TRBJ2-1; 14 positions agree with TRBD2. With 2 bases clipped from V and 0 bases from J, the junction kept 12 bases outside the gene matches. CDR3 length: 21 amino acids. CDR1 and CDR2 (germline): KGHSH, LQKENI.

This chain connects TRBV7-9 to TRBJ2-4; TRBD2 agrees at 11 bases. The CDR3 extends over 16 amino acids. Germline loops: CDR1 SEHNR, CDR2 FQNEAQ (reference sequence). V dropped 5 bases and J dropped 2; count of bases not matched to a gene: 5. CDR3 protein: CASSPGTSGTKNIQYF. DNA for the CDR3: TGTGCCAGCAGCCCCGGGACTAGCGGTACCAAAAACATTCAGTACTTC.

V gene TRBV5-1 combines with J gene TRBJ1-4, with 8 bases that match TRBD1. V shed 3 bases and J 4 bases; nucleotides not matched to a gene: 5. This CDR3 spans 15 amino acids. CDR1 and CDR2 from the germline V gene are SGHRS and YFSETQ. CDR3 sequence reads: CASSSGGQGNEKLFF. The CDR3 region has the DNA TGCGCCAGCAGCTCGGGAGGACAGGGTAATGAAAAACTGTTTTTT. Based on the CDR3 plus reference TRBV5-1 and TRBJ1-4, the full variable domain is KAGVTQTPRYLIKTRGQQVTLSCSPISGHRSVSWYQQTPGQGLQFLFEYFSETQRNKGNFPGRFSGRQFSNSRSEMNVSTLELGDSALYLCASSSGGQGNEKLFFGSGTQLSVL.

The rearrangement joins TRBV28 to TRBJ2-7, with TRBD1 identical over 7 bases. The CDR3 totals 15 residues. Germline CDR1 is MDHEN and CDR2 is SYDVKM. The V and J ends lost 5 bases and 6 bases, in that order; junction bases with no gene match: 13. The CDR3 sequence: CASSTRKDRLVEQYV. The CDR3 nucleotides are TGTGCCAGCAGTACCAGGAAGGACAGGCTAGTCGAGCAGTACGTC.